One sample yielded the 15 T cell receptor beta chains listed below, sequenced in a study of cytomegalovirus exposure and HLA in healthy donors. A multiplex PCR was run with 60 Vbeta primers and 13 Jbeta primers. This table comes from immunoSEQ multiplex PCR, and its TCRdb copy is limited to in-frame clones, with some not included. Here the sample spans about 110,000 clones, under 85% being singletons. Sequencing was carried out using PBMCs. The receptors originated from a man aged 25 to 40 in good health and CMV-seropositive.

The chain uses TRBV2 and TRBJ1-3; D not certain. Germline V gene data show CDR1 as SNHLY and CDR2 as FYNNEI. The CDR3 length is 14 residues. The ends were cut back, 7 bases at V and 0 bases at J, with 10 bases in the middle. The chain's CDR3 is CASMRESSGNTIYF. CDR3 nucleotides: TGTGCCAGCATGAGGGAGAGCTCTGGAAACACCATATATTTT.

Comment on this clone: The junction departs from germline at one end; a sequencing error may be responsible. The CDR3 DNA reads as TGCGCCAGCAGCTTGGAATCTTGGACAGGGGGCGACCTTAACTTT. Translation gives CASSLESWTGGDLNF. The V gene is TRBV5-1, the J gene TRBJ1-1; 11 bases line up with TRBD1. Germline CDR1 is SGHRS and CDR2 is YFSETQ. This CDR3 has 15 residues.

This rearrangement joins TRBV9 to TRBJ2-3; TRBD2 aligns across 15 bases. The CDR3 runs 18 residues. The germline CDR1 and CDR2 sequences are SGDLS and YYNGEE. The trim removed 4 bases at V and 0 bases at J, leaving 6 bases unmatched. The CDR3 protein is CASSLGLAGGTSTDTQYF. The CDR3 DNA reads TGTGCCAGCAGCCTGGGACTAGCGGGGGGAACTAGCACAGATACGCAGTATTTT.

The rearrangement joins TRBV5-8 to TRBJ1-1; TRBD1 is a possible D gene (5 bases). Germline lookup yields CDR1 SGHTS and CDR2 YDEGEE. Trimming took off 3 bases at V and 4 bases at J, with 16 bases between the two ends. The CDR3 is 15 amino acids. CDR3 DNA: TGTGCCAGCAGCTCAGTACCTGGGGCCCTCACTGAAGCTTTCTTT. It translates to CASSSVPGALTEAFF.

This clone was picked up a small number of times. This chain links TRBV7-6 with TRBJ1-1, with 9 bases identical to TRBD1. The V segment lost 5 bases and the J segment 7 bases; nucleotides outside the gene matches: 11. The CDR3 spans 15 residues. Germline values: CDR1 SGHVS, CDR2 FNYEAQ. DNA of the CDR3: TGTGCCAGCAGCGTGGACGGGGACAGGGCGAATGAAGCTTTCTTT. It encodes CASSVDGDRANEAFF.

The sample holds one count of this clone. The chain has TRBV2 and TRBJ2-3, with D unresolved. The germline V and J ends were trimmed by 6 bases and 10 bases, with 14 bases remaining between them. Germline V gives CDR1 SNHLY, CDR2 FYNNEI. The CDR3 is 12 amino acids. CDR3: CASRVTQQSQYF. In nucleotides, the CDR3 is TGTGCCAGCAGAGTGACACAGCAGTCGCAGTATTTT.

V and J are TRBV21-1 and TRBJ1-3; the D segment call TRBD1 is taken from the table without a DNA check. TRBV21-1 is annotated as a pseudogene. The CDR3 covers 18 residues. CDR3 loop: CASSNRTGENSSGNTIYF. DNA for the CDR3: TGTGCCAGCAGCAATAGGACAGGGGAGAACAGCTCTGGAAACACCATATATTTT.

The gene calls are TRBV30 and TRBJ1-6, with 7 bases aligning to TRBD1. Germline V gene data show CDR1 as GTSNPN and CDR2 as SVGIG (reference sequence). The CDR3 totals 15 residues. V shed 3 bases, J shed 8 bases, and the junction held 10 bases outside the gene matches. The CDR3 nucleotides are TGTGCCTGGAGCCTAAGGGGGCCTCGGGATTCACCCCTCCACTTT. Its translation is CAWSLRGPRDSPLHF.

This chain links TRBV25-1 with TRBJ2-1; possible D gene TRBD2, 5 bases. V lost 1 base and J lost 0, with 10 bases in between. Germline CDR1 and CDR2: MGHDK and SYGVNS. The CDR3 runs to 16 residues. The CDR3 loop reads CASSESDGVSYNEQFF. The DNA of the CDR3 is TGTGCCAGCAGTGAATCGGACGGGGTCTCCTACAATGAGCAGTTCTTC.

V gene TRBV2 combines with J gene TRBJ1-5; D remains unclear. Germline CDR1 and CDR2: SNHLY and FYNNEI. The V end lost 8 bases, the J end lost 6 bases, and 14 bases lay between the germline ends. The CDR3 loop spans 13 amino acids. CDR3 sequence (DNA): TGTGCCAGCGCATCGGGTACGAGTCAGCCCCAGCATTTT. Translated: CASASGTSQPQHF.

V usage is TRBV5-1 and J usage is TRBJ2-5, with TRBD1 identical over 9 bases. Germline CDR1 reads SGHRS; CDR2 reads YFSETQ. This CDR3 has 14 amino acids. The junction had 3 bases not matched to a gene; V was cut back by 2 bases and J by 4 bases. The CDR3 nucleotides read TGCGCCAGCAGCTTTGTGGGACAGGGAGAGACCCAGTACTTC. It encodes CASSFVGQGETQYF.

V and J are TRBV7-6 and TRBJ2-6; TRBD1 matches 9 bases. CDR1 and CDR2 from the germline V gene are SGHVS and FNYEAQ. The CDR3 contains 16 residues. V was pared by 5 bases and J by 2 bases, with 4 bases of the junction left unmatched. This CDR3 reads CASSPDRGAGANVLTF. CDR3 bases: TGTGCCAGCAGCCCCGACAGGGGGGCTGGGGCCAACGTCCTGACTTTC.

There are a few counts of this clone. Distinct nucleotide sequences in the sample also encode this CDR3. J is TRBJ1-2 and V is TRBV9, with 9 bases identical to TRBD1. Germline loops: CDR1 SGDLS, CDR2 YYNGEE. V was pared by 3 bases and J by 5 bases, with 5 bases of the junction left unmatched. The CDR3 loop spans 14 amino acids. The DNA of the CDR3 is TGTGCCAGCAGCGGTACAGGGGGCTTGTATGGCTACACCTTC. Translating it yields CASSGTGGLYGYTF.

The chain combines TRBV4-2 with TRBJ2-7; D perhaps matches TRBD1 (6 bases). Looked up from germline, CDR1 is LGHNA and CDR2 is YNFKEQ. This CDR3 spans 15 amino acids. The V and J ends lost 3 bases and 0 bases respectively, with 12 bases between them. CDR3 nucleotide sequence: TGTGCCAGCAGCCAGGTTCAGGACAGCTCCTACGAGCAGTACTTC. As protein: CASSQVQDSSYEQYF.

The chain joins TRBV4-3 to TRBJ1-2, with 9 bases fitting TRBD1. The ends lost 0 bases at V and 8 bases at J; junction bases unmatched: 7. The CDR3 is 15 residues long. Germline V lookup: CDR1 LGHNA, CDR2 YSLEER. As DNA, the CDR3 is TGCGCCAGCAGCCAAGATACAGGACAGGGGACCGGCTACACCTTC. Its translation is CASSQDTGQGTGYTF.